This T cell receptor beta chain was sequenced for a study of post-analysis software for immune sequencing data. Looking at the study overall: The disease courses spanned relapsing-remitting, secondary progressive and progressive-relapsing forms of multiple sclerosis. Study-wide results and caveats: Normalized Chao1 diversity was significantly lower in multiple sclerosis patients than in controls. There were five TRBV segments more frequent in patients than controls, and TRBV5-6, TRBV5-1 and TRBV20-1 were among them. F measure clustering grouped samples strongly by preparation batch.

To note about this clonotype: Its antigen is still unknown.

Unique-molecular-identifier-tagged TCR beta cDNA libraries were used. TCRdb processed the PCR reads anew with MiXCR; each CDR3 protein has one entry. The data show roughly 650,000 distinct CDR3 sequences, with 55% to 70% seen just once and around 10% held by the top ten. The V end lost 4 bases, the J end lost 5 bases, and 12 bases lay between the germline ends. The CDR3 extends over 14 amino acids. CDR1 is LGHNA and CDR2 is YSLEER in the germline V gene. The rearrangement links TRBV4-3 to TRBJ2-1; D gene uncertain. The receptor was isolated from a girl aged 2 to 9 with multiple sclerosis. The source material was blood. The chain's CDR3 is CASSPLSENNEQFF. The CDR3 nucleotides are TGCGCCAGCAGCCCACTGTCCGAGAACAATGAGCAGTTCTTC.